This T cell receptor (beta chain) was retrieved from a study of blood T cells in healthy people across ages. Each sample gave at least 6.5 million isolated PBMCs. In its sample, this clonotype was seen a few times. Germline V gene data show CDR1 as SGHRS and CDR2 as YFSETQ. V lost 4 bases, J lost 2 bases, and 6 bases stayed unmatched. The CDR3 runs to 17 residues. Combining a sample-barcoded 5' primer with a J-beta primer mix, a second PCR ran for about 7 to 12 cycles. TCRdb called the 5' RACE reads again in MiXCR, with one record for every CDR3 protein. The repertoire includes hundreds of thousands of distinct CDR3 sequences, more than 20% of them detected once, and approximately 3.7% sits in the top ten.

This chain connects TRBV5-1 to TRBJ2-3; 14 bases map to TRBD2. This receptor was obtained from a man between 65 and 79 years old in good health. What was sequenced was blood. The CDR3 DNA reads as TGCGCCAGCAGCACAGGACTAGCGGGAGGATTCACAGATACGCAGTATTTT. This codes for CASSTGLAGGFTDTQYF.